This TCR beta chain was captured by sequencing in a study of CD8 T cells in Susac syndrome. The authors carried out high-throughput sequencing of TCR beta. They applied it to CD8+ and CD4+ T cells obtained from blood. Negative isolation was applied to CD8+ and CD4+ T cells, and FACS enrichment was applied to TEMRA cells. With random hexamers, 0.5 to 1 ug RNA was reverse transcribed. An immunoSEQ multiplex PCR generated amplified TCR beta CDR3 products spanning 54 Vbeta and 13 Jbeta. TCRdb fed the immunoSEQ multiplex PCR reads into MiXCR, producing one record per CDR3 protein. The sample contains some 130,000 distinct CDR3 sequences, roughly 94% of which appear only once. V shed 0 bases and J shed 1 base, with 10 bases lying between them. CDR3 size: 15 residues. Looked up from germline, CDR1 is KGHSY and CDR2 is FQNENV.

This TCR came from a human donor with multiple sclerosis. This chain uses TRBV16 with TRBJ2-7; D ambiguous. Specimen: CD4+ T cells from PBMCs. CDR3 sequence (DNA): TGTGCCAGCAGCCAATCTGCAGCCTTATCCTACGAGCAGTACTTC. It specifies CASSQSAALSYEQYF.